This TCR beta chain is from a study of precursors of human CD4 cytotoxic T cells (dated by TCRdb to the late 2010s). At the level of the whole study: In total, 14 donors contributed CD4+ memory subsets to the bulk TCR-seq analysis. Sequences for both the TCRalpha and TCRbeta chains came out of the TCR-seq analysis of some 14 donors (table S7).

The data were produced on an Illumina MiSeq. In the source study's methods: The Shannon-Wiener index, computed in VDJtools, was used to measure repertoire diversity. TCRbeta clonotypes with a clonotype frequency of at least 3 were defined as expanded. TCRdb passed the public sequencing reads through fastp at Q25 and MiXCR, retaining productive beta sequences. Every distinct CDR3 protein forms one entry, paired with its most common genes and DNA. What appears here as the V and J calls and clone size reflects TCRdb's work, not the paper's. The sample table holds around 490 distinct CDR3 sequences, of which 15% to 20% were seen once. The ten largest clones take up roughly 21% of the sample. Broad study findings and their caveats: The authors noted that a human observational design cannot definitively establish the direction of differentiation between precursor and effector cells. Some bulk TCR-seq comparisons included only 13 of the 14 donors, suggesting not every subset was available for every donor. IL-7Rhigh and IL-7R- TEMRA subsets showed more restricted TCR repertoires, with lower diversity and more expanded clonotypes, than TCM and TEM subsets. Expanded effector clonotypes accounted for a larger share of IL-7Rhigh TEMRA clonotypes than of TEM or TCM clonotypes.

To test for a precursor-effector relationship among CD4 cytotoxic T cells, four sorted CD4+ memory subsets (TCM, TEM, IL-7Rhigh TEMRA, IL-7R- TEMRA) underwent bulk UMI-based TCR sequencing. The cells came from peripheral blood mononuclear cells that had been isolated from human blood. Details on this clonotype: The specificity of this receptor is unknown. No base qualities exist here, and no much larger clone lies one base off it.

The sequenced sample consisted of memory CD4+ T cells from blood (PBMCs). The source of this sequence is a human donor in good health.

The bases read TGCAGCGTATGGAAGCGGGAGGGCGACACCGGGGAGCTGTTTTTT. Its product reads: CSVWKREGDTGELFF. The rearranged segments are TRBV29-1 and TRBJ2-2, with 10 central nucleotides matching TRBD2. V has 6 bases trimmed and J has 3 bases trimmed; junction bases matching no gene number 7. The CDR3 spans 15 residues, from the cysteine through the phenylalanine. Of all the DNA, just the CDR3 is kept, 45 bases in frame from base 1. The CDR1 and CDR2 encoded by the germline V gene are SQVTM and ANQGSEA.